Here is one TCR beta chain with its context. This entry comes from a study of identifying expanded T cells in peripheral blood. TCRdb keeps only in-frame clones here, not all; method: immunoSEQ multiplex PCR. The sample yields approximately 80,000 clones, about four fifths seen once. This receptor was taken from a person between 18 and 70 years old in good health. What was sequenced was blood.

The CDR3 DNA reads TGTGCCAGCAGCGTAGCAGGGGGCGGTAATGAAAAACTGTTTTTT. Amino acids: CASSVAGGGNEKLFF. V gene TRBV9 combines with J gene TRBJ1-4; 8 bases fit TRBD1. V was pared by 0 bases and J by 4 bases, with 2 bases of the junction left unmatched. The CDR3 is 15 amino acids. CDR1 and CDR2 (germline): SGDLS, YYNGEE.